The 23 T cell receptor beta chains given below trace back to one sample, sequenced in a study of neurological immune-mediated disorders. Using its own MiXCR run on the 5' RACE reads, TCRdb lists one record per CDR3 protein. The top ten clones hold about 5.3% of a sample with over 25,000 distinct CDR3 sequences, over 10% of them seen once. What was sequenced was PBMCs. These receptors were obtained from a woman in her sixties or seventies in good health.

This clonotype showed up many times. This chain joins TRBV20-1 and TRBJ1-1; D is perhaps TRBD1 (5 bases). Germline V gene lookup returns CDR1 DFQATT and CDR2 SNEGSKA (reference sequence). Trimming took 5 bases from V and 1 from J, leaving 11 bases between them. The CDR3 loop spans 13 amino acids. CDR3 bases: TGCAGTGCTTTAGACAGTTGGAACACTGAAGCTTTCTTT. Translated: CSALDSWNTEAFF.

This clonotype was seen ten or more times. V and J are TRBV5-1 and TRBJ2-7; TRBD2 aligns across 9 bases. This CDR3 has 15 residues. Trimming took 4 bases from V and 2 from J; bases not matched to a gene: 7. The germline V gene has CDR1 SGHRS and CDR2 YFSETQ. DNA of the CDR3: TGCGCCAGCAGCGGAGGTGTAGCGGGGGCCTACGAGCAGTACTTC. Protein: CASSGGVAGAYEQYF. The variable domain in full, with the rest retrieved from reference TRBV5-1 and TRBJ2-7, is KAGVTQTPRYLIKTRGQQVTLSCSPISGHRSVSWYQQTPGQGLQFLFEYFSETQRNKGNFPGRFSGRQFSNSRSEMNVSTLELGDSALYLCASSGGVAGAYEQYFGPGTRLTVT.

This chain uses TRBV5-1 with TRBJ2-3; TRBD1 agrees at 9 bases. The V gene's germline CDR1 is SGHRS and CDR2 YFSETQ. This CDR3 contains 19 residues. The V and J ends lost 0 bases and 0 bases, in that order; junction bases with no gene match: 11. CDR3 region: CASSLGFEDRGRSTDTQYF. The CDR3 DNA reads TGCGCCAGCAGCTTGGGGTTTGAGGACAGGGGAAGGAGCACAGATACGCAGTATTTT. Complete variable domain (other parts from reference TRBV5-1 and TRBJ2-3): KAGVTQTPRYLIKTRGQQVTLSCSPISGHRSVSWYQQTPGQGLQFLFEYFSETQRNKGNFPGRFSGRQFSNSRSEMNVSTLELGDSALYLCASSLGFEDRGRSTDTQYFGPGTRLTVL.

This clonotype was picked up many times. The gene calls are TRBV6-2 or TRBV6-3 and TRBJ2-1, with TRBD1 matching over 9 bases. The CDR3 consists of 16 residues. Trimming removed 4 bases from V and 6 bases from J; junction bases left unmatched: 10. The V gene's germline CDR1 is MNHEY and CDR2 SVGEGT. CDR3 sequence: CASSSPGQGIINEQFF. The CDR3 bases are TGTGCCAGCAGTTCCCCGGGACAGGGTATCATCAATGAGCAGTTCTTC.

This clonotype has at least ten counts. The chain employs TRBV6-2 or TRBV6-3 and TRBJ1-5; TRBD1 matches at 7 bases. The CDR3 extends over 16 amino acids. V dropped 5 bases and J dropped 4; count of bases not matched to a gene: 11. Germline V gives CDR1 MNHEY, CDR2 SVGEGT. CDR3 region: CASSLSRQGGNQPQHF. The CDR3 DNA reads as TGTGCCAGCAGTCTCTCCAGACAGGGAGGGAATCAGCCCCAGCATTTT.

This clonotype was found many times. CDR3 DNA sequence: TGTGCCAGCAGCCAAGACCCTAGCGGGCGGGGAAGTGAGCAGTTCTTC. Translating gives CASSQDPSGRGSEQFF. The chain joins TRBV3-1 to TRBJ2-1, with TRBD2 matching over 8 bases. CDR3 length: 16 amino acids. The V gene's germline CDR1 is LGHDT and CDR2 YNNKEL (reference sequence). V shed 0 bases, J shed 9 bases, and the junction held 10 bases outside the gene matches.

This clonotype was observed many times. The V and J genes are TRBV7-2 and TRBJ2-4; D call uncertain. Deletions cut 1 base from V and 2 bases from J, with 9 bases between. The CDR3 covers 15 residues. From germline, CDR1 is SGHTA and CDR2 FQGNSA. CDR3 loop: CASSLEAASKNIQYF. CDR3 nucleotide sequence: TGTGCCAGCAGCTTAGAGGCAGCTTCCAAAAACATTCAGTACTTC.

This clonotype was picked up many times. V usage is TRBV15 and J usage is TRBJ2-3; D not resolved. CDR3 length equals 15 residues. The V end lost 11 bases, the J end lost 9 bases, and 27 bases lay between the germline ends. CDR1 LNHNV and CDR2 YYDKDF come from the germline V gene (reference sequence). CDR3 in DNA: TGTGCCTCCGGTAGGGCAGGTGAAACAAGTGAGACGCAGTATTTT. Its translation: CASGRAGETSETQYF. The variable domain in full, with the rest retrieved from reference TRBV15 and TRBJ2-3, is DAMVIQNPRYQVTQFGKPVTLSCSQTLNHNVMYWYQQKSSQAPKLLFHYYDKDFNNEADTPDNFQSRRPNTSFCFLDIRSPGLGDTAMYLCASGRAGETSETQYFGPGTRLTVL.

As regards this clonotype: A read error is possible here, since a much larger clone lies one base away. The chain's CDR3 is CASSRDRLEPQFF. The DNA for the CDR3 is TGTGCCAGCAGCCGAGACAGGTTAGAGCCGCAGTTCTTC. The chain joins TRBV3-1 to TRBJ2-1; D is possibly TRBD1 (6 bases). The CDR3 extends over 13 amino acids. Per the germline V gene, CDR1 is LGHDT and CDR2 is YNNKEL (reference sequence). Trimming cost V 4 bases and J 12 bases, with 16 bases left between them.

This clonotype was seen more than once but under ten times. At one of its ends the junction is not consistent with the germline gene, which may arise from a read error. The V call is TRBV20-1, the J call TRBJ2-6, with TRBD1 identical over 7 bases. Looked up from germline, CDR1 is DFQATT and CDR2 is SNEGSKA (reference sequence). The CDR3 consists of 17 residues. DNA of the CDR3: TGCCGTGCTGAGATACAGGGGAACCCTGCTAGGGCCAACGTCCTGACTTTC. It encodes CRAEIQGNPARANVLTF.

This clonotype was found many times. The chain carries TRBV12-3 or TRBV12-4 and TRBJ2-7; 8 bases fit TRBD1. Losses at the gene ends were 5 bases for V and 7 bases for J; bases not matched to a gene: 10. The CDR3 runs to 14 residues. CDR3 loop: CASSLLTTGVEQYF. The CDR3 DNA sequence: TGTGCCAGCAGTCTCCTGACGACAGGGGTTGAGCAGTACTTC.

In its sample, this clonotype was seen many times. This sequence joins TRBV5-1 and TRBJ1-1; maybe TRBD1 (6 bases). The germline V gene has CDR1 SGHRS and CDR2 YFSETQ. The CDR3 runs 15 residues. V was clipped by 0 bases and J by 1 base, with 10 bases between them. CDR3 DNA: TGCGCCAGCAGCTTGGACAGGGCCGGGAACACTGAAGCTTTCTTT. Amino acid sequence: CASSLDRAGNTEAFF.

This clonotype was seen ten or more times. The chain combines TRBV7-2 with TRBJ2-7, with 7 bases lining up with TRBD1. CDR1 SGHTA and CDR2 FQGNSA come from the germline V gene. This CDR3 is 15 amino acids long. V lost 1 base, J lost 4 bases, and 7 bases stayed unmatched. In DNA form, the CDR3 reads TGTGCCAGCAGCTTAGATCGGGACAGAATTTACGAGCAGTACTTC. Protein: CASSLDRDRIYEQYF.

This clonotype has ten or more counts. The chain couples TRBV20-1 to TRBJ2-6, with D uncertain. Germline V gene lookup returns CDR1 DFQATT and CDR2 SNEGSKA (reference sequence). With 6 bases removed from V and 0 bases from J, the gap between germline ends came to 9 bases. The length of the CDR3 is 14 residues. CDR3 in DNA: TGCAGTGCCCCCAGGTTCTCTGGGGCCAACGTCCTGACTTTC. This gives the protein CSAPRFSGANVLTF.

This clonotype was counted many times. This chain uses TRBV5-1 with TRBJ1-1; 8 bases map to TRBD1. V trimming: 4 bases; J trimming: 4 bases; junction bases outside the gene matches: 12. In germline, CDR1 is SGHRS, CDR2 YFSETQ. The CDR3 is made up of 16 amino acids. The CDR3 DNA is TGCGCCAGCAGCCTTGACCCCGGACAGGGAAGCACTGAAGCTTTCTTT. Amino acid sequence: CASSLDPGQGSTEAFF.

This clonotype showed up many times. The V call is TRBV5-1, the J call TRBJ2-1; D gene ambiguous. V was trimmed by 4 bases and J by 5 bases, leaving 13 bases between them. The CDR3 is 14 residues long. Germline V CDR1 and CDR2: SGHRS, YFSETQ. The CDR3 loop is CASSLRTENNEQFF. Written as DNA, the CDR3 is TGCGCCAGCAGCCTCAGGACGGAAAACAATGAGCAGTTCTTC. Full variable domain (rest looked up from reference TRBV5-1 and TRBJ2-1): KAGVTQTPRYLIKTRGQQVTLSCSPISGHRSVSWYQQTPGQGLQFLFEYFSETQRNKGNFPGRFSGRQFSNSRSEMNVSTLELGDSALYLCASSLRTENNEQFFGPGTRLTVL.

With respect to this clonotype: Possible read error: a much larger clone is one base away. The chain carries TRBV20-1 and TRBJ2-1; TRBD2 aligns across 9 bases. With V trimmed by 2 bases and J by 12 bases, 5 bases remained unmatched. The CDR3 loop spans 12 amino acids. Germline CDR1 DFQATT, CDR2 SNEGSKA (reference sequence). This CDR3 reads CSARLAGVRQFF. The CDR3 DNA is TGCAGTGCTAGATTAGCGGGGGTGAGGCAGTTCTTC.

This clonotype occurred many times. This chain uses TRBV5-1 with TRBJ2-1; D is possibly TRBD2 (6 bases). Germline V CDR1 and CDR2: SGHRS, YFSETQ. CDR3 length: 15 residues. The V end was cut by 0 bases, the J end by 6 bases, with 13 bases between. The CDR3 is CASSLGVAAINEQFF. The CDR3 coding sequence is TGCGCCAGCAGCTTGGGGGTAGCGGCCATCAATGAGCAGTTCTTC.

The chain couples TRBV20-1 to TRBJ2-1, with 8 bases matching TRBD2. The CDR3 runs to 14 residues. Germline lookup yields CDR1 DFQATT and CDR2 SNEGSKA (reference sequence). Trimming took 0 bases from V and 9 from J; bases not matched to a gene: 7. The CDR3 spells CSARDLQRGSEQFF. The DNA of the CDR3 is TGCAGTGCTAGAGATCTGCAGCGGGGGTCTGAGCAGTTCTTC.

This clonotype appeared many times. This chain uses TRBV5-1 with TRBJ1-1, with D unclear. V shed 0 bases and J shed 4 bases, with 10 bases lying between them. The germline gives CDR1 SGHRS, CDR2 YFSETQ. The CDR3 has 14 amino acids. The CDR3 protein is CASSLERVGTEAFF. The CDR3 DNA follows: TGCGCCAGCAGCTTGGAAAGGGTCGGCACTGAAGCTTTCTTT.

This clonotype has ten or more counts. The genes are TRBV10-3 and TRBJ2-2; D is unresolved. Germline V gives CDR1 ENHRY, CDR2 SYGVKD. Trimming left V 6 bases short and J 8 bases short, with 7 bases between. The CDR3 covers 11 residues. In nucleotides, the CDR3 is TGTGCCATCAGCTACAGTGGGGAGCTGTTTTTT. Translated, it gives CAISYSGELFF.

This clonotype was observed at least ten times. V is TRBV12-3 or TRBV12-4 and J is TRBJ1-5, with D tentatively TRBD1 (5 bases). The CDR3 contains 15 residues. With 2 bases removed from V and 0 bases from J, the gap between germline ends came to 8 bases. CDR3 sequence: CASSLQGNSNQPQHF. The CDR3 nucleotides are TGTGCCAGCAGTTTACAGGGTAATAGCAATCAGCCCCAGCATTTT.

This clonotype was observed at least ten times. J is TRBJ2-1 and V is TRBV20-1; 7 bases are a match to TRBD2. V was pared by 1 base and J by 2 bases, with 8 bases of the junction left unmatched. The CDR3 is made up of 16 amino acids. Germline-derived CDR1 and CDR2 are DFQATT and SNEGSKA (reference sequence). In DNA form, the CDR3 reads TGCAGTGCTAGAGTGGGGGGGGGAGGGGCCTACAATGAGCAGTTCTTC. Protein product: CSARVGGGGAYNEQFF.